These T cell receptor beta chains were read from a single sample in a study of beta chain features in type 1 diabetes. Only in-frame clones appear in the TCRdb table, and some are missing; sequencing was by immunoSEQ multiplex PCR. Of about 230,000 clones listed, around 10% were seen once; the top ten hold 0.03% to 0.035%. Sequencing was carried out using naive CD4+ T cells from blood. The receptors here all came from a woman aged 18-29 years in good health. Both conserved end residues are part of each CDR3. The D gene is left open where the match is weak. A row's size may be missing; if present it is once, few, many or a size class.

d_call: .; clone_size: .; v_call: TRBV5-1; j_call: TRBJ2-1; cdr3_nt: TGCGCCAGCAGCTTGGATTTACGGCTCACCGGGGCCTACAATGAGCAGTTCTTC; cdr3_aa: CASSLDLRLTGAYNEQFF
d_call: TRBD2; clone_size: .; v_call: TRBV19; j_call: TRBJ2-2; cdr3_nt: TGTGCCAGTAGTCTCGAGCGGGGGTTCACCGGGGAGCTGTTTTTT; cdr3_aa: CASSLERGFTGELFF
d_call: TRBD2; clone_size: .; v_call: TRBV7-2; j_call: TRBJ2-7; cdr3_nt: TGTGCCAGCACCAAACGGGGGGGTCCCTACGAGCAGTACTTC; cdr3_aa: CASTKRGGPYEQYF
d_call: TRBD1; clone_size: .; v_call: TRBV30; j_call: TRBJ1-2; cdr3_nt: TGTGCCTCACAGGGGGGGTTGTTATTTGACTACACCTTC; cdr3_aa: CASQGGLLFDYTF
d_call: .; clone_size: .; v_call: TRBV2; j_call: TRBJ1-3; cdr3_nt: TGTGCCAGCAGTGGGGCCCAACGGCGTGGAAACACCATATATTTT; cdr3_aa: CASSGAQRRGNTIYF
d_call: .; clone_size: .; v_call: TRBV2; j_call: TRBJ2-4; cdr3_nt: TGTGCCAGCAGTGCACCTGGAGGGACCAAAAACATTCAGTACTTC; cdr3_aa: CASSAPGGTKNIQYF
d_call: TRBD2; clone_size: few; v_call: TRBV27; j_call: TRBJ2-1; cdr3_nt: TGTGCCAGCAGTTTATCCGGGACTACCCGAGGCGAGCAGTTCTTC; cdr3_aa: CASSLSGTTRGEQFF
d_call: TRBD2; clone_size: .; v_call: TRBV25-1; j_call: TRBJ2-1; cdr3_nt: TGTGCCAGCAGTGGGGGGGGTGAGCAGTTCTTC; cdr3_aa: CASSGGGEQFF
d_call: .; clone_size: few; v_call: TRBV4-1; j_call: TRBJ1-1; cdr3_nt: TGCGCCAGCAGCCAAGGTCAAGGGGGGGCAGGGGAAGGGGTCACTGAAGCTTTCTTT; cdr3_aa: CASSQGQGGAGEGVTEAFF
d_call: .; clone_size: few; v_call: TRBV12-5; j_call: TRBJ1-1; cdr3_nt: TGTGCTAGTGGTTTGTTCATTGACAGAGACACTGAAGCTTTCTTT; cdr3_aa: CASGLFIDRDTEAFF
d_call: TRBD2; clone_size: many; v_call: TRBV7-2; j_call: TRBJ2-1; cdr3_nt: TGTGCCAGCAGTGGACTAGCGGTCTACAATGAGCAGTTCTTC; cdr3_aa: CASSGLAVYNEQFF
d_call: .; clone_size: few; v_call: TRBV6-5; j_call: TRBJ1-3; cdr3_nt: TGTGCCAGCAGTTACTCGACGGGGTCTGGAAACACCATATATTTT; cdr3_aa: CASSYSTGSGNTIYF
d_call: .; clone_size: few; v_call: TRBV2; j_call: TRBJ2-1; cdr3_nt: TGTGCCAGCAGATTCACTCAGGTGGTGGGAAGGGGTGAGCAGTTCTTC; cdr3_aa: CASRFTQVVGRGEQFF
d_call: .; clone_size: .; v_call: TRBV2; j_call: TRBJ2-1; cdr3_nt: TGTGCCAGCAGGCCCCCCGAGCTGCCCTACAATGAGCAGTTCTTC; cdr3_aa: CASRPPELPYNEQFF
d_call: .; clone_size: few; v_call: TRBV28; j_call: TRBJ2-1; cdr3_nt: TGTGCCAGCAGTAGCCCCGCAGGGGGGAACAATGAGCAGTTCTTC; cdr3_aa: CASSSPAGGNNEQFF
d_call: .; clone_size: few; v_call: TRBV5-1; j_call: TRBJ1-2; cdr3_nt: TGCGCCAGCAGCTTGGAAACAGGGTCTTATGGCTACACCTTC; cdr3_aa: CASSLETGSYGYTF
d_call: TRBD1; clone_size: few; v_call: TRBV18; j_call: TRBJ2-7; cdr3_nt: TGTGCCAGCTCACGAACCGGGACAGGGAACGAGCAGTACTTC; cdr3_aa: CASSRTGTGNEQYF
d_call: .; clone_size: few; v_call: TRBV5-1; j_call: TRBJ1-2; cdr3_nt: TGCGCCAGCAGCTTCCTACACCTCAACAGGGACGGGGGCTACACCTTC; cdr3_aa: CASSFLHLNRDGGYTF
d_call: .; clone_size: .; v_call: TRBV2; j_call: TRBJ1-1; cdr3_nt: TGTGCCAGCAGTGTGGGCAGAATGAACACTGAAGCTTTCTTT; cdr3_aa: CASSVGRMNTEAFF
d_call: TRBD1; clone_size: few; v_call: TRBV4-1; j_call: TRBJ2-5; cdr3_nt: TGCGCCAGCAGCAGGGGCAGGGCAGGGGGCCTCGAGACCCAGTACTTC; cdr3_aa: CASSRGRAGGLETQYF
d_call: .; clone_size: few; v_call: TRBV4-2; j_call: TRBJ2-3; cdr3_nt: TGTGCCAGCAGCCAAGTTAAGGCGAGCGCCTACACAGATACGCAGTATTTT; cdr3_aa: CASSQVKASAYTDTQYF
d_call: .; clone_size: .; v_call: TRBV2; j_call: TRBJ1-5; cdr3_nt: TGTGCCAGCAGTGAAGACAGGGTGGGCAATCAGCCCCAGCATTTT; cdr3_aa: CASSEDRVGNQPQHF
d_call: .; clone_size: few; v_call: TRBV7-2; j_call: TRBJ2-3; cdr3_nt: TGTGCCAGCAGCTTAGGGTACGGGGGTCGCACAGATACGCAGTATTTT; cdr3_aa: CASSLGYGGRTDTQYF
d_call: TRBD2; clone_size: many; v_call: TRBV29-1; j_call: TRBJ2-1; cdr3_nt: TGCAGCGTTGAACCCAGCGGGGGGACTGGTCTGGGTGAGCAGTTCTTC; cdr3_aa: CSVEPSGGTGLGEQFF
d_call: .; clone_size: .; v_call: TRBV7-8; j_call: TRBJ2-6; cdr3_nt: TGTGCCAGCAGCCCCCTTGCGGTCTCTGGGGCCAACGTCCTGACTTTC; cdr3_aa: CASSPLAVSGANVLTF
d_call: .; clone_size: .; v_call: TRBV11-1; j_call: TRBJ1-2; cdr3_nt: TGTGCCAGCAGCCAAGCGGGCGGAGGCTACACCTTC; cdr3_aa: CASSQAGGGYTF
d_call: .; clone_size: .; v_call: TRBV27; j_call: TRBJ2-5; cdr3_nt: TGTGCCAGCAGTTTATGGGCAGAAGAGACCCAGTACTTC; cdr3_aa: CASSLWAEETQYF
d_call: .; clone_size: .; v_call: TRBV5-1; j_call: TRBJ1-1; cdr3_nt: TGCGCCAGCAGCTTGGTGTCAGGGAGGACTGAAGCTTTCTTT; cdr3_aa: CASSLVSGRTEAFF
d_call: TRBD1; clone_size: few; v_call: TRBV6-6; j_call: TRBJ1-2; cdr3_nt: TGTGCCAGCAGTACCGACAGGGTCGGCTACACCTTC; cdr3_aa: CASSTDRVGYTF
d_call: TRBD1; clone_size: .; v_call: TRBV10-3; j_call: TRBJ2-7; cdr3_nt: TGTGCCATCAGGACAGGGGGGGCCGAGCAGTACTTC; cdr3_aa: CAIRTGGAEQYF
d_call: .; clone_size: .; v_call: TRBV7-9; j_call: TRBJ2-1; cdr3_nt: TGTGCCAGCAGCCCAACCCTGCCTCAGGGCTACAATGAGCAGTTCTTC; cdr3_aa: CASSPTLPQGYNEQFF
d_call: .; clone_size: few; v_call: TRBV6-5; j_call: TRBJ2-2; cdr3_nt: TGTGCCAGCACTGGATTTAGAGGAGGTGGCGGGGAGCTGTTTTTT; cdr3_aa: CASTGFRGGGGELFF
d_call: .; clone_size: many; v_call: TRBV30; j_call: TRBJ1-1; cdr3_nt: TGTGCCTGGGCGTCAGGGATGATGTCTGAAGCTTTCTTT; cdr3_aa: CAWASGMMSEAFF
d_call: .; clone_size: few; v_call: TRBV5-4; j_call: TRBJ2-5; cdr3_nt: TGTGCCAGCAGCACCGAGGCCAAACAAGAGACCCAGTACTTC; cdr3_aa: CASSTEAKQETQYF
d_call: .; clone_size: .; v_call: TRBV6-6; j_call: TRBJ2-3; cdr3_nt: TGTGCCAGCACCTCGAGATCCAGCACAGATACGCAGTATTTT; cdr3_aa: CASTSRSSTDTQYF
d_call: TRBD1; clone_size: few; v_call: TRBV5-6; j_call: TRBJ1-1; cdr3_nt: TGTGCCAGCAGCCGCATAACAGGGGCTGAAGCTTTCTTT; cdr3_aa: CASSRITGAEAFF
d_call: .; clone_size: few; v_call: TRBV7-9; j_call: TRBJ2-7; cdr3_nt: TGTGCCAGCAGCTCGCGACAGGCCCTCCTCGACGAGCAGTACTTC; cdr3_aa: CASSSRQALLDEQYF
d_call: .; clone_size: few; v_call: TRBV5-1; j_call: TRBJ2-3; cdr3_nt: TGCGCCAGCAGCTTGGCAGTGGTACAGCGCACAGATACGCAGTATTTT; cdr3_aa: CASSLAVVQRTDTQYF
d_call: .; clone_size: few; v_call: TRBV4-1; j_call: TRBJ2-2; cdr3_nt: TGCGCCAGCAGCCAAGAATGGCCCACCGGGGAGCTGTTTTTT; cdr3_aa: CASSQEWPTGELFF
d_call: TRBD1; clone_size: .; v_call: TRBV7-7; j_call: TRBJ2-7; cdr3_nt: TGTGCTAGCAGCCCCGGGACAGGGGGCGAGCAGTACTTC; cdr3_aa: CASSPGTGGEQYF
d_call: TRBD2; clone_size: .; v_call: TRBV10-3; j_call: TRBJ2-3; cdr3_nt: TGTGCCATAAGGACTAGCGGGTCCTCTAGCACAGATACGCAGTATTTT; cdr3_aa: CAIRTSGSSSTDTQYF
d_call: TRBD1; clone_size: .; v_call: TRBV30; j_call: TRBJ1-3; cdr3_nt: TGTGCCTGGAGTGTGAGGACAGGCGGCTCTGGAAACACCATATATTTT; cdr3_aa: CAWSVRTGGSGNTIYF
d_call: .; clone_size: few; v_call: TRBV5-1; j_call: TRBJ2-1; cdr3_nt: TGCGCCAGCAGTCTTTACATAAGCTCCTACAATGAGCAGTTCTTC; cdr3_aa: CASSLYISSYNEQFF
d_call: .; clone_size: .; v_call: TRBV6-1; j_call: TRBJ1-5; cdr3_nt: TGTGCCAGCAGTGAGTCCGGGTTTAGCAATCAGCCCCAGCATTTT; cdr3_aa: CASSESGFSNQPQHF
d_call: .; clone_size: .; v_call: TRBV11-2; j_call: TRBJ2-5; cdr3_nt: TGTGCCAGCAGCTTAGTACAGGGCCCGCTCAAAATAGAGACCCAGTACTTC; cdr3_aa: CASSLVQGPLKIETQYF
d_call: TRBD1; clone_size: few; v_call: TRBV10-3; j_call: TRBJ1-1; cdr3_nt: TGTGCCATCAGTGAGGGGGACAGGGGTCATAATTCAGCAGCTTTCTTT; cdr3_aa: CAISEGDRGHNSAAFF
d_call: .; clone_size: .; v_call: TRBV9; j_call: TRBJ2-5; cdr3_nt: TGTGCCAGCAGCGCCCCTACAGGAAAGCAAGAGACCCAGTACTTC; cdr3_aa: CASSAPTGKQETQYF
d_call: .; clone_size: .; v_call: TRBV30; j_call: TRBJ1-3; cdr3_nt: TGTGCCTGGAAAGCTTATTTTGGTGCTGGAAACACCATATATTTT; cdr3_aa: CAWKAYFGAGNTIYF
d_call: .; clone_size: few; v_call: TRBV18; j_call: TRBJ1-5; cdr3_nt: TGTGCCAGCTCACCAGGGCAGAATCAGCCCCAGCATTTT; cdr3_aa: CASSPGQNQPQHF
d_call: TRBD1; clone_size: few; v_call: TRBV5-1; j_call: TRBJ2-1; cdr3_nt: TGCGCCAGCAGCTCTACGGCGGGACAGGGGATCTACAATGAGCAGTTCTTC; cdr3_aa: CASSSTAGQGIYNEQFF
d_call: .; clone_size: few; v_call: TRBV15; j_call: TRBJ1-5; cdr3_nt: TGTGCCACCAGCAGAGGAGTTGATAGCAATCAGCCCCAGCATTTT; cdr3_aa: CATSRGVDSNQPQHF
d_call: TRBD1; clone_size: few; v_call: TRBV18; j_call: TRBJ2-7; cdr3_nt: TGTGCCAGCTCACCTGACAGGGCCAACGAGCAGTACTTC; cdr3_aa: CASSPDRANEQYF
d_call: TRBD2; clone_size: .; v_call: TRBV5-4; j_call: TRBJ2-1; cdr3_nt: TGTGCCAGCAGCTTTCCGGGGGGGCCCTACAATGAGCAGTTCTTC; cdr3_aa: CASSFPGGPYNEQFF
d_call: .; clone_size: .; v_call: TRBV30; j_call: TRBJ1-1; cdr3_nt: TGTGCCTGGAGTGTGGGGGGGGCTACTGAAGCTTTCTTT; cdr3_aa: CAWSVGGATEAFF